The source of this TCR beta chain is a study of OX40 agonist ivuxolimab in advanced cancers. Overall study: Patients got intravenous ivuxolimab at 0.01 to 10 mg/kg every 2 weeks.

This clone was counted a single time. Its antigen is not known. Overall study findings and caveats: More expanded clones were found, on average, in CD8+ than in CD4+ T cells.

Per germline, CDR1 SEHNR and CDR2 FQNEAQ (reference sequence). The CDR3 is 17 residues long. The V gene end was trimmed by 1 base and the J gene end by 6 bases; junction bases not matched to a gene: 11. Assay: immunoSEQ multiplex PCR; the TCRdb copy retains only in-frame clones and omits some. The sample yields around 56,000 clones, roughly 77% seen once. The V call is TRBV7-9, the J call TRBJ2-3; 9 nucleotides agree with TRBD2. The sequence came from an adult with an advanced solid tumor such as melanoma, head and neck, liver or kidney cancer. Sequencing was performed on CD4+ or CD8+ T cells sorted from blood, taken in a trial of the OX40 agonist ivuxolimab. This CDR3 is CASSLGLAGIRRDTQYF. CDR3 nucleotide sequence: TGTGCCAGCAGCTTAGGCCTAGCGGGAATAAGGCGGGATACGCAGTATTTT.